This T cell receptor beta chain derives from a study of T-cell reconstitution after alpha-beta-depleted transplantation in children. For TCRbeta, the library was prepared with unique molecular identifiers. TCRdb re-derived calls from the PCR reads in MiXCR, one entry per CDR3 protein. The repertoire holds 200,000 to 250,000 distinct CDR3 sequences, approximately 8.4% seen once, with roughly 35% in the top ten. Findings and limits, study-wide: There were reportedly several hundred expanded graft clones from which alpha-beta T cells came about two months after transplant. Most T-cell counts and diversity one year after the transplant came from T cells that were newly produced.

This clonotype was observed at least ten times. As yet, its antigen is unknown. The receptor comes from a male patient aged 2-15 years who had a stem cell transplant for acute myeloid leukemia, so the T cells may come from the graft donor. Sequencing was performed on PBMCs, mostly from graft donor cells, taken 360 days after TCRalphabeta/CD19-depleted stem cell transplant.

Here the CDR3 DNA reads TGTGCCAGCAGCTTAAGAAGGCGACAGGATACGCAGTATTTT. It encodes CASSLRRRQDTQYF. The genes are TRBV7-2 and TRBJ2-3, with D perhaps matching TRBD1 (5 bases). This CDR3 is built from 14 residues. The V gene lost 2 bases and the J gene lost 6 bases, with 12 bases spanning the gap. Germline V gene data show CDR1 as SGHTA and CDR2 as FQGNSA.